This T cell receptor (beta chain) was retrieved from a study of cytomegalovirus exposure and HLA in healthy donors. Method: immunoSEQ multiplex PCR; TCRdb's copy keeps in-frame clones and lacks some. The repertoire holds roughly 280,000 clones, with about 86% as singletons. Losses at the gene ends were 3 bases for V and 3 bases for J; bases not matched to a gene: 2. CDR3 size: 13 residues. From germline, CDR1 is LGHNA and CDR2 YSLEER. From the approximately 120-subject validation cohort, which was separate from the roughly 680-subject first cohort, the donors were drawn. The sequence derives from a woman aged 18-29 years in good health and CMV-seronegative. V is TRBV4-3 and J is TRBJ2-7, with 7 bases lining up with TRBD1. Material: PBMCs. Here the CDR3 DNA reads TGCGCCAGCAGCCAGGACAGGAACTACGAGCAGTACTTC. The encoded protein is CASSQDRNYEQYF.